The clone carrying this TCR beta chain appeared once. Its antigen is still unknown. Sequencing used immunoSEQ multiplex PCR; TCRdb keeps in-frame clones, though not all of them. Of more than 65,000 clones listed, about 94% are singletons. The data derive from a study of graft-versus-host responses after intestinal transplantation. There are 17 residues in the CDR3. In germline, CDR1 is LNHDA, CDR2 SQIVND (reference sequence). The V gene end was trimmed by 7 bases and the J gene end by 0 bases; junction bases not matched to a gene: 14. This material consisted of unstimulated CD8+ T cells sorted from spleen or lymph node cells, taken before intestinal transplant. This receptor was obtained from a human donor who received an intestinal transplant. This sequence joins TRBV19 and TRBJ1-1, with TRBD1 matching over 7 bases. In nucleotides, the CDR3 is TGTGCCAGTATATCCCTTCGGCAGGGGGAAATGAACACTGAAGCTTTCTTT. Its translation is CASISLRQGEMNTEAFF. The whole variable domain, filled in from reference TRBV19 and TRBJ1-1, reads DGGITQSPKYLFRKEGQNVTLSCEQNLNHDAMYWYRQDPGQGLRLIYYSQIVNDFQKGDIAEGYSVSREKKESFPLTVTSAQKNPTAFYLCASISLRQGEMNTEAFFGQGTRLTVV.